This TCR beta chain is from a study of cytomegalovirus exposure and HLA in healthy donors. Points on this clone: Its antigen remains unidentified.

Study conclusions and caveats: Later analysis identified around 15,000 TCR beta sequences associated with HLA alleles, using a false discovery rate threshold of 0.05.

PCR was performed using 60 Vbeta and 13 Jbeta primers. This table comes from immunoSEQ multiplex PCR, and its TCRdb copy is limited to in-frame clones, with some not included. The sample holds about 80,000 clones, roughly 78% seen once. Sequenced: PBMCs. The sequence derives from a young man in good health and CMV-seronegative.

The DNA for the CDR3 is TGTGCCAGCAGCTTTAAACAGGGAGGGGAGACCCAGTACTTC. Translated, it gives CASSFKQGGETQYF. The rearrangement joins TRBV5-6 to TRBJ2-5; a possible D gene is TRBD2 (7 bases). V lost 2 bases and J lost 5, with 13 bases in between. Germline CDR1 and CDR2: SGHDT and YYEEEE. The CDR3 loop spans 14 amino acids.